This T cell receptor (beta chain) was found in a study of cytomegalovirus exposure and HLA in healthy donors. General study results and limits: Certain indistinguishable V segments, among them TRBV6-2 and TRBV6-3, were excluded. It was taken for granted in presence/absence analyses that sequencing depth across donors was roughly uniform. No immune exposure information besides CMV serostatus was available. In a later analysis, HLA-associated TCR beta chains were more clonally expanded than equally common others.

The PCR employed 60 Vbeta primers together with 13 Jbeta primers. Some clones are missing from TCRdb's copy, which holds only in-frame ones; the method was immunoSEQ multiplex PCR. The sample yields approximately 190,000 clones, 84% seen once. The V gene's germline CDR1 is SGHRS and CDR2 YFSETQ. J was trimmed by 2 bases and V by 5 bases; bases with no gene match: 2. This CDR3 has 13 amino acids. With respect to this clone: What it recognizes is unknown. Distinct nucleotide sequences in the sample also encode this CDR3.

The material sequenced was PBMCs. This chain links TRBV5-1 with TRBJ2-5, with 8 bases fitting TRBD1. This clonotype was obtained from a woman between 50 and 59 years old in good health and CMV-seropositive. CDR3: CASSWTGQETQYF. The CDR3, as DNA: TGCGCCAGCAGTTGGACAGGGCAAGAGACCCAGTACTTC.